What follows are 7 T cell receptor beta chains derived from one specimen sequenced in a study of regulatory T cells in long-lasting Graves disease. The time point is: persistent/refractory GD, antithyroid drugs over 5 years with positive TRAb. PBMC RNA was the source of the TCR library. Both iRepertoire HTBI primers and Arm-PCR of CDR3 regions were used to build the TCR beta libraries. One entry per CDR3 protein, called by TCRdb with MiXCR from the multiplex PCR reads. The sample contains around 430,000 distinct CDR3 sequences, approximately 23% of which appear only once. This material consisted of peripheral blood mononuclear cells (PBMCs), taken when the disease was refractory, from a patient treated with antithyroid drugs. Receptor source: a female donor with Graves disease.

This clonotype showed up many times. The chain combines TRBV6-2 or TRBV6-3 with TRBJ1-5; D gene ambiguous. V lost 2 bases to trimming and J lost 2 bases, with 1 base between them. The CDR3 is 12 residues long. CDR1 is MNHEY and CDR2 is SVGEGT in the germline V gene. In DNA form, the CDR3 reads TGTGCCAGCAGTTACCGCAATCAGCCCCAGCATTTT. It codes for CASSYRNQPQHF.

This clonotype was detected only a few times. The chain carries TRBV7-9 and TRBJ2-7; TRBD2 is a possible D gene (6 bases). The CDR3 runs to 13 residues. Germline values: CDR1 SEHNR, CDR2 FQNEAQ (reference sequence). V was trimmed by 5 bases and J by 3 bases, leaving 11 bases between them. CDR3 nucleotides: TGTGCCAGCAGCCGGGAGCGTTACTACGAGCAGTACTTC. It encodes CASSRERYYEQYF. Full variable domain (missing parts from reference TRBV7-9 and TRBJ2-7): DTGVSQNPRHKITKRGQNVTFRCDPISEHNRLYWYRQTLGQGPEFLTYFQNEAQLEKSRLLSDRFSAERPKGSFSTLEIQRTEQGDSAMYLCASSRERYYEQYFGPGTRLTVT.

The V and J genes are TRBV6-2 or TRBV6-3 and TRBJ2-1, with D perhaps TRBD1 (5 bases). There are 15 residues in the CDR3. Germline V gene data show CDR1 as MNHEY and CDR2 as SVGEGT. The V and J ends lost 4 bases and 6 bases respectively, with 16 bases between them. CDR3 in amino acids: CASSSPGNWGNEQFF. The DNA for the CDR3 is TGTGCCAGCAGTTCCCCAGGGAATTGGGGCAATGAGCAGTTCTTC.

V gene TRBV7-9 combines with J gene TRBJ1-5; D is unresolved. Between the trimmed V and J ends, which lost 2 bases and 2 bases, there was a span of 10 bases. The CDR3 covers 15 residues. From germline, CDR1 is SEHNR and CDR2 FQNEAQ (reference sequence). CDR3 region: CASSLSQAGNQPQHF. The CDR3 bases are TGTGCCAGCAGCTTAAGTCAGGCTGGCAATCAGCCCCAGCATTTT.

Only a few counts were recorded for this clonotype. The J gene is TRBJ2-7, the V gene TRBV12-3 or TRBV12-4; weak D call: TRBD1 (6 bases). V dropped 4 bases and J dropped 4 bases, with 14 bases sitting between them. The CDR3 is 14 residues long. CDR3 protein: CASSSGTFTYEQYF. CDR3 DNA: TGTGCCAGCAGTTCCGGGACATTTACTTACGAGCAGTACTTC.

This chain connects TRBV19 to TRBJ2-1; TRBD1 matches 8 bases. This CDR3 is 16 amino acids long. The germline V gene encodes CDR1 LNHDA and CDR2 SQIVND (reference sequence). Unmatched junction bases numbered 16, after V lost 7 bases and J lost 8 bases. CDR3 sequence (DNA): TGTGCCAGTACCTTTGGGACAGGCCAACCCTGGGATGAGCAGTTCTTC. It translates to CASTFGTGQPWDEQFF.

This sequence joins TRBV6-2 or TRBV6-3 and TRBJ2-7; D ambiguous. The CDR3 extends over 15 amino acids. Germline values: CDR1 MNHEY, CDR2 SVGEGT. Trimming shortened V by 6 bases and J by 3 bases, and 18 bases separated the two germline ends. The CDR3 bases are TGTGCCAGCAGGGAAACGGACGGCCTTTACTACGAGCAGTACTTC. Its protein is CASRETDGLYYEQYF.